The clone carrying this TCR beta chain was counted only a few times. The antigen is not known. Template switching added a universal primer site, and cDNA bore unique molecular identifiers. TCRdb redid the calling of the 5' RACE reads with MiXCR, one entry per CDR3 protein. This sample has some 500,000 distinct CDR3 sequences, with more than 9% found just once. The source of the sample is a study of identical twins. Findings and limits, study-wide: A cross-sectional statistical analysis, not follow-up of the same donors, supported the conclusions.

This CDR3 is built from 14 residues. The V end lost 2 bases, the J end lost 2 bases, and 10 bases lay between the germline ends. No donor was unhealthy or non-Caucasian. These data also featured in a second study, about yellow fever vaccine responses in identical twins.

The specimen sequenced was PBMCs. This chain uses TRBV12-3 or TRBV12-4 with TRBJ2-7; the D is unclear. The receptor comes from a woman aged 18-35 years in good health. The CDR3 is CASSLLDGPYEQYF. The CDR3 DNA reads as TGTGCCAGCAGTTTACTAGACGGTCCCTACGAGCAGTACTTC.